Shown below are 9 T cell receptor beta chains from a single sample sequenced in a study of blood T cells in healthy people across ages. Combining a sample-barcoded 5' primer with a J-beta primer mix, a second PCR ran for roughly 6 to 11 cycles. MiXCR, applied by TCRdb to the 5' RACE reads, yields one record per CDR3 protein. The sample shows fewer than 900,000 distinct CDR3 sequences, around 34% of them seen only once. Input material: blood. These receptors originate from a man in his late teens or twenties in good health.

Only a few counts were recorded for this clonotype. This chain connects TRBV12-3 or TRBV12-4 to TRBJ1-1; 7 bases are shared with TRBD1. Trimming took 6 bases from V and 0 from J; bases not matched to a gene: 16. The CDR3 runs 18 residues. The DNA for the CDR3 is TGTGCCAGCAGCCGGGGACCGGGACACAGGGGTATGAACACTGAAGCTTTCTTT. Translated, it gives CASSRGPGHRGMNTEAFF.

The chain carries TRBV14 and TRBJ2-7; no firm D call. The V and J ends lost 4 bases and 3 bases respectively, with 22 bases between them. Germline CDR1 reads SGHDN; CDR2 reads FVKESK. There are 17 residues in the CDR3. As DNA, the CDR3 is TGTGCCAGCAGCCGAGAAACAGAGGCAGATCAGTTCTACGAGCAGTACTTC. The encoded protein is CASSRETEADQFYEQYF.

Only a few counts were recorded for this clonotype. The V and J genes are TRBV5-1 and TRBJ2-7; 11 positions agree with TRBD2. This CDR3 region has 18 residues. Germline-derived CDR1 and CDR2 are SGHRS and YFSETQ. V was clipped by 0 bases and J by 0 bases; unmatched bases: 8. CDR3: CASSLAPGTSGVSYEQYF. The CDR3 nucleotides are TGCGCCAGCAGCTTGGCCCCGGGGACTAGCGGTGTCTCCTACGAGCAGTACTTC.

The chain joins TRBV7-9 to TRBJ1-5; possibly TRBD1 for D (6 bases). Trimming removed 3 bases from V and 1 base from J, with 10 bases in between. This CDR3 has 15 amino acids. The germline V gene has CDR1 SEHNR and CDR2 FQNEAQ (reference sequence). CDR3 DNA: TGTGCCAGCAGCTTTTCAGGGGAGAGCAATCAGCCCCAGCATTTT. Amino acids: CASSFSGESNQPQHF.

This clonotype was counted a few times. Just one base apart from a much larger clone, this may be a read error. V and J are TRBV4-1 and TRBJ2-7; the D is unclear. This CDR3 is 15 amino acids long. With 1 base removed from V and 7 bases from J, the gap between germline ends came to 17 bases. Germline CDR1 MGHRA, CDR2 YSYEKL. The CDR3 region is CASSQVGPALNEQYF. CDR3 DNA sequence: TGCGCCAGCAGCCAAGTGGGCCCAGCGTTGAATGAGCAGTACTTC.

The chain employs TRBV20-1 and TRBJ2-3; 7 bases fit TRBD1. This CDR3 is built from 15 residues. From germline, CDR1 is DFQATT and CDR2 SNEGSKA (reference sequence). With 6 bases clipped from V and 2 bases from J, the junction kept 11 bases outside the gene matches. CDR3 residues: CSATDRVPYTDTQYF. The CDR3 nucleotides read TGCAGTGCAACTGACAGGGTCCCTTACACAGATACGCAGTATTTT.

This clonotype was observed many times. The rearrangement uses TRBV6-2 or TRBV6-3 and TRBJ2-7; 10 nucleotides align to TRBD2. Germline trimming cut 8 bases from V and 2 bases from J; bases unmatched to any gene: 3. CDR1 and CDR2 (germline): MNHEY, SVGEGT. This CDR3 spans 13 amino acids. The CDR3 loop is CASRGLAAYEQYF. The CDR3 DNA follows: TGTGCCAGCCGCGGACTAGCGGCCTACGAGCAGTACTTC.

The chain combines TRBV4-3 with TRBJ2-2; the D call may be TRBD1 or TRBD2 (6 bases each). Germline V CDR1 and CDR2: LGHNA, YSLEER. The CDR3 spans 16 residues. V was shortened by 8 bases and J by 3 bases, with 19 bases between the two germline ends. The chain's CDR3 is CASRDTKEGDTGELFF. CDR3 bases: TGCGCCAGCCGGGACACCAAGGAGGGGGACACCGGGGAGCTGTTTTTT.

The chain links TRBV12-3 or TRBV12-4 to TRBJ2-2; D possibly corresponds to TRBD2 (6 bases). The CDR3 runs to 15 residues. Trimming took off 3 bases at V and 4 bases at J, with 12 bases between the two ends. The CDR3 sequence: CASSFGGSGTGELFF. In DNA, the CDR3 is TGTGCCAGCAGTTTCGGGGGTTCGGGCACCGGGGAGCTGTTTTTT.